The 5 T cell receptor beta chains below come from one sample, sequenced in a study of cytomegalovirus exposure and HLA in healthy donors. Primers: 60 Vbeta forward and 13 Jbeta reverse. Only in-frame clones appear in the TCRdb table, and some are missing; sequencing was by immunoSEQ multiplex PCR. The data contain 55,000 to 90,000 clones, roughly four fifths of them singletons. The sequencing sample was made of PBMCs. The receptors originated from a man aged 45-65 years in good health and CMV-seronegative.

The DNA for the CDR3 is TGCGCCAGCATTCGTGGAAGCGGGGGCTTTAGGAATGAGCAGTTCTTC. It codes for CASIRGSGGFRNEQFF. The chain combines TRBV10-2 with TRBJ2-1; 8 bases fit TRBD2. With 7 bases clipped from V and 7 bases from J, the junction kept 15 bases outside the gene matches. Germline CDR1 and CDR2: WSHSY and SAAADI. The CDR3 spans 16 residues.

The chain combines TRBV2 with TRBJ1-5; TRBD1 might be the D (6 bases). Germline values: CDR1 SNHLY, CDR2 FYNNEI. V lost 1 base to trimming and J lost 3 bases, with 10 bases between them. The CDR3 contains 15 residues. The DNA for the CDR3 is TGTGCCAGCAGTGAAGAGACAGGCCCCAATCAGCCCCAGCATTTT. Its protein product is CASSEETGPNQPQHF.

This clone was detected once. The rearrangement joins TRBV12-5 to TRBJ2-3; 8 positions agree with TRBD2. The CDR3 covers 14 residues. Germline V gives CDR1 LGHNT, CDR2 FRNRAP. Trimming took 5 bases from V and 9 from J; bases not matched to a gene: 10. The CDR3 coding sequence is TGTGCTAGTGGTGTGACGGGGGGGATGATAACGCAGTATTTT. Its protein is CASGVTGGMITQYF.

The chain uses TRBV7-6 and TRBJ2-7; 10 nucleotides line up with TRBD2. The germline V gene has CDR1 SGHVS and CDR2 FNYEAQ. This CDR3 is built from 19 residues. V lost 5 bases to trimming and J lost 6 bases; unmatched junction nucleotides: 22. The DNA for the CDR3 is TGTGCCAGCAGCCCCCAAGTTTTTCTTGGGACTAGCGTGGATGGCGAGCAGTACTTC. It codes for CASSPQVFLGTSVDGEQYF.

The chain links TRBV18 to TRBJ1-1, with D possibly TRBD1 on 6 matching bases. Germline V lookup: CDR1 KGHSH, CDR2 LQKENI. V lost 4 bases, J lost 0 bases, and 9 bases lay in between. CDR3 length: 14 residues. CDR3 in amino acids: CASSLGQLNTEAFF. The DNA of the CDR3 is TGTGCCAGCTCACTAGGACAGTTGAACACTGAAGCTTTCTTT.